This T cell receptor (beta chain) was sequenced in a study of T cell responses to AZD1222 COVID-19 vaccine. Findings of the study overall: Regions 160-218 and 743-854 held dominance among vaccine-associated CD4 TCRs, which spanned spike.

Here immunoSEQ multiplex PCR was the method, and the copy in TCRdb shows in-frame clones only, minus some. The table has 70,000 to 95,000 clones, 85% to 90% seen once. The ends were cut back, 0 bases at V and 7 bases at J, with 7 bases in the middle. This CDR3 has 11 amino acids. Germline loops: CDR1 DFQATT, CDR2 SNEGSKA (reference sequence). As regards this clone: Antigen unknown.

This receptor was obtained from an adult who received the AZD1222 COVID-19 vaccine. Sequencing was performed on peripheral blood, taken 28 days after the second AZD1222 dose. The genes are TRBV20-1 and TRBJ2-7; D may be TRBD2 (5 bases). This CDR3 reads CSARDRGEQYF. The CDR3 DNA is TGCAGTGCTAGAGATCGGGGTGAGCAGTACTTC.